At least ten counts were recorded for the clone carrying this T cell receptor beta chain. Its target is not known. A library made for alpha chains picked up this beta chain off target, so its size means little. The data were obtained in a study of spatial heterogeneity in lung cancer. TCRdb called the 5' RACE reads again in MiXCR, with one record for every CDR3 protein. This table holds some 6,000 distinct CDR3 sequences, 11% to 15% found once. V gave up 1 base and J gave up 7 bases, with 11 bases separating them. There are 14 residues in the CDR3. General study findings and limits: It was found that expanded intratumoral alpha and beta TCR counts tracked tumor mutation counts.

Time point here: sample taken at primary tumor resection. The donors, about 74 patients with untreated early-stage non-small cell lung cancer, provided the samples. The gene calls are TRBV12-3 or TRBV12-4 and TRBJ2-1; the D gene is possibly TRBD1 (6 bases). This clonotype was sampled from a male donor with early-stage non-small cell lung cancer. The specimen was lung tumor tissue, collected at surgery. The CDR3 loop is CASSLGGRGNEQFF. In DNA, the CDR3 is TGTGCCAGCAGTTTAGGGGGGCGCGGTAATGAGCAGTTCTTC.